The T cell receptor (beta chain) under discussion was sequenced for a study of spatial heterogeneity in lung cancer. The CDR3 runs to 14 residues. Trimming cost V 8 bases and J 6 bases; bases outside gene matches: 10. Germline-derived CDR1 and CDR2 are SEHNR and FQNEAQ (reference sequence). This clonotype was detected ten times or more. The sample's time point: sample taken at primary tumor resection. Unsorted whole RNA of tumor, nontumor lung or frozen PBMC was sequenced. TCRdb reprocessed the 5' RACE reads with MiXCR, giving one entry per CDR3 protein. The table includes about 23,000 distinct CDR3 sequences, 4% to 5% detected once.

The input for sequencing was PBMCs, taken at surgery. The clonotype comes from a male donor with early-stage non-small cell lung cancer. The V gene is TRBV7-9, the J gene TRBJ2-7; 10 nucleotides match TRBD2. The CDR3 spells CASGEREGFSEQYF. The CDR3 nucleotides read TGTGCCAGCGGCGAGCGGGAGGGCTTTTCCGAGCAGTACTTC.